The 20 T cell receptor beta chains given below trace back to one sample, sequenced in a study of CD8 T cells in Susac syndrome. Roughly 0.5 to 1 ug RNA was reverse transcribed with random hexamers. Each CDR3 protein gets one entry after TCRdb re-called the immunoSEQ multiplex PCR reads with MiXCR. The sample contains about 210,000 distinct CDR3 sequences, roughly 96% of which appear only once. The sequenced material came from CD4+ T cells from PBMCs. The receptors derive from a human donor with multiple sclerosis.

On this clonotype itself: At one end, the junction sequence differs from germline, possibly due to a read error. The V gene is TRBV15, the J gene TRBJ2-1, with 11 bases that match TRBD2. The CDR3 has 15 residues. Germline CDR1 is LNHNV and CDR2 is YYDKDF (reference sequence). The DNA for the CDR3 is TGTGCCACTAGCACTCTAGCGGGGGGTTACAATGAGCAGTTCTTC. Protein: CATSTLAGGYNEQFF.

This sequence joins TRBV7-8 and TRBJ2-3; unclear D gene. Trimming removed 2 bases from V and 1 base from J, with 10 bases in between. CDR1 is SGHVS and CDR2 is FQNEAQ in the germline V gene. This CDR3 has 15 residues. The CDR3 bases are TGTGCCAGCAGCTTACGTCGACTGCGCACAGATACGCAGTATTTT. Amino acid sequence: CASSLRRLRTDTQYF.

The rearrangement links TRBV20-1 to TRBJ1-1; no firm D call. The CDR3 is 10 amino acids. Germline lookup yields CDR1 DFQATT and CDR2 SNEGSKA (reference sequence). Trimming shortened V by 8 bases and J by 4 bases, and 8 bases separated the two germline ends. CDR3: CSTEGTEAFF. The CDR3, as DNA: TGCAGTACTGAGGGCACTGAAGCTTTCTTT.

The V gene is TRBV5-1, the J gene TRBJ1-5; the D gene is possibly TRBD1 (5 bases). V lost 3 bases, J lost 0 bases, and 10 bases lay in between. The CDR3 has 15 residues. Germline V gene sequence: CDR1 SGHRS, CDR2 YFSETQ. CDR3 sequence: CASSSGFYSNQPQHF. The DNA for the CDR3 is TGCGCCAGCAGCTCAGGGTTCTATAGCAATCAGCCCCAGCATTTT.

The chain joins TRBV12-3 or TRBV12-4 to TRBJ1-1, with D unresolved. This CDR3 is 15 amino acids long. V shed 6 bases and J shed 1 base, with 15 bases lying between them. The CDR3 nucleotides are TGTGCCAGCAGCCGAGGGCAGGCCTGGAACACTGAAGCTTTCTTT. The encoded protein is CASSRGQAWNTEAFF.

The chain carries TRBV7-2 and TRBJ2-3; D gene unclear. The V end was cut by 6 bases, the J end by 3 bases, with 16 bases between. The CDR3 length is 15 residues. The germline gives CDR1 SGHTA, CDR2 FQGNSA. CDR3 nucleotides: TGTGCCAGCAGAGAAGAAGGGTTTAGTACAGATACGCAGTATTTT. This codes for CASREEGFSTDTQYF.

This clonotype was counted only a few times. This chain joins TRBV20-1 and TRBJ1-5, with D possibly being TRBD1 (6 bases). Deletions cut 3 bases from V and 4 bases from J, with 10 bases between. The V gene's germline CDR1 is DFQATT and CDR2 SNEGSKA (reference sequence). CDR3 length equals 13 residues. The CDR3 here is CSASQGSNQPQHF. CDR3 nucleotides: TGCAGTGCTAGCCAGGGGAGTAATCAGCCCCAGCATTTT.

This clonotype was seen a single time. The V gene is TRBV20-1, the J gene TRBJ2-7; perhaps TRBD1 as D (6 bases). The CDR3 is made up of 15 amino acids. V shed 5 bases and J shed 1 base, with 18 bases lying between them. Germline V gives CDR1 DFQATT, CDR2 SNEGSKA (reference sequence). The CDR3 here is CSALTHSGQSYEQYF. The CDR3 DNA reads TGCAGTGCTTTAACCCACAGCGGACAGTCCTACGAGCAGTACTTC.

The J gene is TRBJ1-6, the V gene TRBV27; the D gene is possibly TRBD1 (5 bases). The germline V gene has CDR1 MNHEY and CDR2 SMNVEV (reference sequence). Between the trimmed V and J ends, which lost 5 bases and 13 bases, there was a span of 15 bases. The CDR3 has 13 amino acids. The CDR3 DNA reads as TGTGCCAGCAGTCCCCGGACATTTGTCCCCCTCCACTTT. As protein: CASSPRTFVPLHF.

This chain joins TRBV5-1 and TRBJ1-1; D is perhaps TRBD1 (5 bases). This CDR3 comprises 17 residues. Germline V gene lookup returns CDR1 SGHRS and CDR2 YFSETQ. Trimming shortened V by 0 bases and J by 5 bases, and 20 bases separated the two germline ends. For the CDR3, the DNA is TGCGCCAGCAGCTTGGTGGCATCCCTGGGGGTCGTTACTGAAGCTTTCTTT. Amino acids: CASSLVASLGVVTEAFF. Variable domain in full (rest from reference TRBV5-1 and TRBJ1-1): KAGVTQTPRYLIKTRGQQVTLSCSPISGHRSVSWYQQTPGQGLQFLFEYFSETQRNKGNFPGRFSGRQFSNSRSEMNVSTLELGDSALYLCASSLVASLGVVTEAFFGQGTRLTVV.

The chain joins TRBV20-1 to TRBJ2-2; a weak D match, TRBD2 (5 bases). The V end was cut by 2 bases, the J end by 7 bases, with 8 bases between. CDR3 length: 12 amino acids. The V gene's germline CDR1 is DFQATT and CDR2 SNEGSKA (reference sequence). The CDR3 nucleotides read TGCAGTGCTAGAAGAGGGTTCGGGGAGCTGTTTTTT. Its translation: CSARRGFGELFF.

Only one count was recorded for this clonotype. The chain recombines TRBV12-3 or TRBV12-4 with TRBJ2-1; D perhaps matches TRBD2 (5 bases). Trimming stripped 7 bases from V and 2 bases from J, with 18 bases between. The CDR3 sequence is 16 residues long. DNA for the CDR3: TGTGCCAGCATCCCGGGGAGAATGGCCCCCTACAATGAGCAGTTCTTC. As protein: CASIPGRMAPYNEQFF.

This chain joins TRBV24-1 and TRBJ2-3, with D hard to call. V was shortened by 5 bases and J by 0 bases, with 5 bases between the two germline ends. Per the germline V gene, CDR1 is KGHDR and CDR2 is SFDVKD. This CDR3 is 13 amino acids long. The DNA of the CDR3 is TGTGCCACCAGTGCACAGAGCACAGATACGCAGTATTTT. Encoded protein: CATSAQSTDTQYF.

The V call is TRBV27, the J call TRBJ2-1, with 9 bases fitting TRBD1. Unmatched junction bases numbered 15, after V lost 7 bases and J lost 14 bases. Per the germline V gene, CDR1 is MNHEY and CDR2 is SMNVEV (reference sequence). This CDR3 is 14 amino acids long. CDR3: CASTDGTGQLMKFF. The CDR3 DNA reads TGTGCCAGCACCGACGGGACAGGGCAACTTATGAAGTTCTTC.

CDR3 sequence (DNA): TGCAGTGCTACCGGGACTAGCGGCTACGAGCAGTACTTC. Amino acid sequence: CSATGTSGYEQYF. The chain combines TRBV20-1 with TRBJ2-7; 11 bases fit TRBD2. The CDR3 sequence is 13 residues long. The junction had 2 bases not matched to a gene; V was cut back by 4 bases and J by 3 bases. Germline loops: CDR1 DFQATT, CDR2 SNEGSKA (reference sequence).

This chain uses TRBV28 with TRBJ2-7, with no clear D. The CDR3 length is 10 residues. The germline V and J ends were trimmed by 3 bases and 7 bases, with 4 bases remaining between them. Germline V gene data show CDR1 as MDHEN and CDR2 as SYDVKM. This chain's CDR3 is CASSLGEQYF. The CDR3, as DNA: TGTGCCAGCAGTTTGGGAGAGCAGTACTTC.

DNA of the CDR3: TGCAGTGTAAAGGGACTACCCGCGACGGTCGAGTTCTTC. This translates into CSVKGLPATVEFF. The genes are TRBV20-1 and TRBJ2-1; 7 bases match TRBD2. The germline V gene encodes CDR1 DFQATT and CDR2 SNEGSKA (reference sequence). The CDR3 is 13 amino acids. J gave up 14 bases and V 7 bases, and 17 bases lay outside the gene matches.

This clonotype was recorded only once. This chain links TRBV20-1 with TRBJ2-7; D is unresolved. The CDR3 length is 12 residues. Per the germline V gene, CDR1 is DFQATT and CDR2 is SNEGSKA (reference sequence). CDR3 in DNA: TGCCGAGAACAGAGTAGCTCCTACGAGCAGTACTTC. Its protein product is CREQSSSYEQYF.

This chain links TRBV28 with TRBJ2-1; tentative D call: TRBD1 (6 bases). Looked up from germline, CDR1 is MDHEN and CDR2 is SYDVKM. This CDR3 is 12 amino acids long. V dropped 8 bases and J dropped 8 bases, with 13 bases sitting between them. This CDR3 is CASHSGVDEQFF. The CDR3 coding sequence is TGTGCCAGCCATTCAGGGGTCGATGAGCAGTTCTTC.

The V call is TRBV3-1, the J call TRBJ2-1; no clear D. This CDR3 has 14 amino acids. The V end lost 4 bases, the J end lost 4 bases, and 11 bases lay between the germline ends. Germline V gives CDR1 LGHDT, CDR2 YNNKEL (reference sequence). CDR3 region: CASSPLISYNEQFF. DNA for the CDR3: TGTGCCAGCAGCCCACTAATATCTTACAATGAGCAGTTCTTC.